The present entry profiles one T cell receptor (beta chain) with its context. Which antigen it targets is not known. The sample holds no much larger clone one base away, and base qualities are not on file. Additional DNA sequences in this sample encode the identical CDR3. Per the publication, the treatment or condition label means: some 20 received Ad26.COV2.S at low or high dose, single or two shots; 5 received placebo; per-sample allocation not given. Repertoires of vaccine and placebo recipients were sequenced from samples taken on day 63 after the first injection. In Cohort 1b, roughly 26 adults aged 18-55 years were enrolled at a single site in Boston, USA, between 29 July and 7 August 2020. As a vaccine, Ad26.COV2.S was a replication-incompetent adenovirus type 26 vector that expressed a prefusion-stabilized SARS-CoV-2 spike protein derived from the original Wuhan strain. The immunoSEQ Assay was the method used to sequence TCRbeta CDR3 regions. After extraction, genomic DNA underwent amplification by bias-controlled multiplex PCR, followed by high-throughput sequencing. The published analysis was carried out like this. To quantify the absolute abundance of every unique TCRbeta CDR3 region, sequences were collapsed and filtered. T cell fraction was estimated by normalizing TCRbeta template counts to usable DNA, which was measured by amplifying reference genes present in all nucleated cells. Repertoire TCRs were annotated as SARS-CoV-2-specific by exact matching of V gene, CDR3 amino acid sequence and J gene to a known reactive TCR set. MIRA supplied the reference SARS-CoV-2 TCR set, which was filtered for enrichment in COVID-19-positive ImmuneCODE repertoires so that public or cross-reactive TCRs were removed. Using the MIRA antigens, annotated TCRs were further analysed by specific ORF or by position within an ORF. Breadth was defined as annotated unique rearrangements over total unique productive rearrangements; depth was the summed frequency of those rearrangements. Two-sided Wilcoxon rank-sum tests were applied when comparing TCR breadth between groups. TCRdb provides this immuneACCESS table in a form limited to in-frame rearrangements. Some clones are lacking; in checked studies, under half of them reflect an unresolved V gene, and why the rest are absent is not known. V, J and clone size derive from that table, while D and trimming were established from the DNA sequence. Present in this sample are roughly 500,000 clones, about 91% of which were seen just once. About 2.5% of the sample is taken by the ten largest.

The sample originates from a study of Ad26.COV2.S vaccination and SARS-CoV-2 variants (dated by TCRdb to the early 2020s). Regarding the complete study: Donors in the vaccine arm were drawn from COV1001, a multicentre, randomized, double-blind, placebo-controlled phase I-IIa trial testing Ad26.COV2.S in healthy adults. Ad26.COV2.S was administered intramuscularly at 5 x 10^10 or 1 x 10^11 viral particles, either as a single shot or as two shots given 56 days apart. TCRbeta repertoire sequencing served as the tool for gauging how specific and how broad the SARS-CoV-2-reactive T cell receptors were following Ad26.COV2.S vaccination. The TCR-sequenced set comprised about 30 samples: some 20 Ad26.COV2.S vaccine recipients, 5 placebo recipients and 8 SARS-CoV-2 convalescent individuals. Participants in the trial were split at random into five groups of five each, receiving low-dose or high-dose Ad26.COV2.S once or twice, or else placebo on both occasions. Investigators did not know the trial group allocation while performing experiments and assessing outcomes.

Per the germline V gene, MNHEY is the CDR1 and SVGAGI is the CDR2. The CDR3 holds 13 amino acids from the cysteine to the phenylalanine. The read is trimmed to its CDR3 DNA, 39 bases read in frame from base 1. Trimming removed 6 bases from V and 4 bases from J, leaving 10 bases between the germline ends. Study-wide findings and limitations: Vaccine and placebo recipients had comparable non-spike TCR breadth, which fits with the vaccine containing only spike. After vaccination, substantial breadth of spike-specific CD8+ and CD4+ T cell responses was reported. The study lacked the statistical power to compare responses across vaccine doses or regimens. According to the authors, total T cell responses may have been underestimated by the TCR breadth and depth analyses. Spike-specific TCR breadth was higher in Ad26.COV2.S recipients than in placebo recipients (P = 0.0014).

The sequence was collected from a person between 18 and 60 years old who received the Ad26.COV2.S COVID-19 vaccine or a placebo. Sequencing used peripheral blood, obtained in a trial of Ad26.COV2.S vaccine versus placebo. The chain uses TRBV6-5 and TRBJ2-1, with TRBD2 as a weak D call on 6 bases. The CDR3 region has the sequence CASRLGGYNEQFF. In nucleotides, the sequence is TGTGCCAGCAGACTGGGAGGATACAATGAGCAGTTCTTC.